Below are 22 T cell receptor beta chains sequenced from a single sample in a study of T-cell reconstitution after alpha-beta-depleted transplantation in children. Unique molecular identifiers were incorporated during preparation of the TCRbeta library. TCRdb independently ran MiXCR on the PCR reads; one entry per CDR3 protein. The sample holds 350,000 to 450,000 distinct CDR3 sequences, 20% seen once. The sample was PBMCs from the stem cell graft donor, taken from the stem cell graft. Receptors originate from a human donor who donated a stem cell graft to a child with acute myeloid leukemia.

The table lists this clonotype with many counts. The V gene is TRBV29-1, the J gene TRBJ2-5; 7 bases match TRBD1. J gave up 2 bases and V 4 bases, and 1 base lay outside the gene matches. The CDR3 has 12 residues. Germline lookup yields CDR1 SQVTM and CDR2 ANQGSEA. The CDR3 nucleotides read TGCAGCGTTGCGGGACAGCAAGAGACCCAGTACTTC. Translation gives CSVAGQQETQYF.

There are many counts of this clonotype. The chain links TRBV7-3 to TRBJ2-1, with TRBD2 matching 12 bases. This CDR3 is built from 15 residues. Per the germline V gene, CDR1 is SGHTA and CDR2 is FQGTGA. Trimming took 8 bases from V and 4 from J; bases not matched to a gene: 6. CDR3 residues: CASSQLAGGYNEQFF. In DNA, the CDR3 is TGTGCCAGCTCCCAACTAGCGGGAGGATACAATGAGCAGTTCTTC. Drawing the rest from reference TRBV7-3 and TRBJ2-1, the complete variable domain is GAGVSQTPSNKVTEKGKYVELRCDPISGHTALYWYRQSLGQGPEFLIYFQGTGAADDSGLPNDRFFAVRPEGSVSTLKIQRTERGDSAVYLCASSQLAGGYNEQFFGPGTRLTVL.

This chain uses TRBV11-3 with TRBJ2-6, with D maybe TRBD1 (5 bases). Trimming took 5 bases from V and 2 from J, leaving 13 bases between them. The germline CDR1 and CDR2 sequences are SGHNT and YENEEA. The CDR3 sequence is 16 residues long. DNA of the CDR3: TGTGCCAGCAGCACCCCCTCAGGGACTGGGGCCAACGTCCTGACTTTC. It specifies CASSTPSGTGANVLTF.

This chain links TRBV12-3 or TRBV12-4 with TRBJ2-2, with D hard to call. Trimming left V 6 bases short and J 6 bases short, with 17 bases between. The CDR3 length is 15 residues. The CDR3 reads CASSFIHRDAGELFF. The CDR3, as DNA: TGTGCCAGCAGCTTTATCCACAGAGACGCCGGGGAGCTGTTTTTT.

DNA of the CDR3: TGTGCTAGTTGCGCGGGAGGGCCGGGCAATGAGCAGTTCTTC. It codes for CASCAGGPGNEQFF. V usage is TRBV12-5 and J usage is TRBJ2-1, with TRBD2 identical over 9 bases. CDR1 is LGHNT and CDR2 is FRNRAP in the germline V gene. V was clipped by 8 bases and J by 6 bases; unmatched bases: 8. The CDR3 consists of 14 residues. The whole variable domain, remainder taken from reference TRBV12-5 and TRBJ2-1, is DARVTQTPRHKVTEMGQEVTMRCQPILGHNTVFWYRQTMMQGLELLAYFRNRAPLDDSGMPKDRFSAEMPDATLATLKIQPSEPRDSAVYFCASCAGGPGNEQFFGPGTRLTVL.

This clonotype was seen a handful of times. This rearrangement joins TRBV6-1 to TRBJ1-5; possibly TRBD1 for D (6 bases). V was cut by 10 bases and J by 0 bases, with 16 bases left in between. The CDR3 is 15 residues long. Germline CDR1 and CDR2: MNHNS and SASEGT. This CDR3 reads CATNRDLHSNQPQHF. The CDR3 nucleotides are TGTGCCACCAACAGGGATCTCCATAGCAATCAGCCCCAGCATTTT.

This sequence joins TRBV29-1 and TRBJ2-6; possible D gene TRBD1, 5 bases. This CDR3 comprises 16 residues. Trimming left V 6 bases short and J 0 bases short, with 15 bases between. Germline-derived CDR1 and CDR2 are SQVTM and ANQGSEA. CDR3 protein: CSVRLWGPSGANVLTF. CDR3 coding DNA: TGCAGCGTCCGATTGTGGGGCCCCTCTGGGGCCAACGTCCTGACTTTC. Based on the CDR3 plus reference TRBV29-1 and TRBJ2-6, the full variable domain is SAVISQKPSRDICQRGTSLTIQCQVDSQVTMMFWYRQQPGQSLTLIATANQGSEATYESGFVIDKFPISRPNLTFSTLTVSNMSPEDSSIYLCSVRLWGPSGANVLTFGAGSRLTVL.

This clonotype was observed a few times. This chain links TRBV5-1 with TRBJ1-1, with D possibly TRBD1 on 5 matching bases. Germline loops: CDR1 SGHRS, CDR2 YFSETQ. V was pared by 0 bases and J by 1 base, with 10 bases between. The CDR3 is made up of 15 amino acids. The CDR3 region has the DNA TGCGCCAGCAGCTTGGCTGGGGGAGAGAACACTGAAGCTTTCTTT. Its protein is CASSLAGGENTEAFF.

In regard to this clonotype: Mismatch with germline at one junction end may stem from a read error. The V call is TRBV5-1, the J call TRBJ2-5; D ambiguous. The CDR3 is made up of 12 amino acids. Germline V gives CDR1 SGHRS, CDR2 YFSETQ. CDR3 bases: TGCGCCAGCAGCTTCGACCAAGGGACCCAGTACTTC. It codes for CASSFDQGTQYF.

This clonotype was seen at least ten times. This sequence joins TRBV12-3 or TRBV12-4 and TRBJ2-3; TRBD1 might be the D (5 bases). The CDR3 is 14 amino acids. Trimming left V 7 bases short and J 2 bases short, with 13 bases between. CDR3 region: CASKTQGLTDTQYF. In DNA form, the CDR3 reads TGTGCCAGCAAAACGCAGGGTCTCACAGATACGCAGTATTTT.

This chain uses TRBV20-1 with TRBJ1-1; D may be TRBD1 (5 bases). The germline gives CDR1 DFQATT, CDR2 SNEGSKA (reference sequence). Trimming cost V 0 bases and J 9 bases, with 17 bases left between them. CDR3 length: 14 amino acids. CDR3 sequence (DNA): TGCAGTGCTAGAGACATGACGGGACGGGGGAAAGCTTTCTTT. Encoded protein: CSARDMTGRGKAFF.

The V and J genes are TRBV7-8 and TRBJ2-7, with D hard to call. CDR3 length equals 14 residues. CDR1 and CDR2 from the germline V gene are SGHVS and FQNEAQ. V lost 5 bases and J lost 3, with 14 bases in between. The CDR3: CASSLARVDYEQYF. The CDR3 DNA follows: TGTGCCAGCAGCCTGGCTCGGGTGGACTACGAGCAGTACTTC.

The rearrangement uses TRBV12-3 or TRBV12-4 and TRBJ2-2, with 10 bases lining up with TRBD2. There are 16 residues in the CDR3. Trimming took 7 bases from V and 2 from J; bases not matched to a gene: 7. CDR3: CASTLGLAVNTGELFF. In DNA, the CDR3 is TGTGCCAGCACTCTAGGACTAGCGGTAAACACCGGGGAGCTGTTTTTT.

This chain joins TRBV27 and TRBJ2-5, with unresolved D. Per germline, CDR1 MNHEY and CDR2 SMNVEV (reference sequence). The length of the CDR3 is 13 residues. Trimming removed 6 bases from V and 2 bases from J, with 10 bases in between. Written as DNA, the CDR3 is TGTGCCAGCAGACCCCATGAACAAGAGACCCAGTACTTC. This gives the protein CASRPHEQETQYF.

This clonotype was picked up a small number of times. The CDR3 nucleotides read TGCAGCGTGCCCTACTCAAGGCTACTGAATGAGCAGTTCTTC. Protein: CSVPYSRLLNEQFF. This rearrangement joins TRBV29-1 to TRBJ2-1; D remains ambiguous. V was pared by 6 bases and J by 7 bases, with 19 bases between. This CDR3 contains 14 residues. Germline CDR1 and CDR2: SQVTM and ANQGSEA.

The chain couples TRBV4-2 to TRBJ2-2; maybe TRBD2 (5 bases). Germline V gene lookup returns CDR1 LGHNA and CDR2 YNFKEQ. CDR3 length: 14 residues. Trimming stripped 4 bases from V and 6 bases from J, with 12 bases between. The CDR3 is CASSLLGGSGELFF. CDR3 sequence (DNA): TGTGCCAGCAGCCTGCTAGGCGGGTCCGGGGAGCTGTTTTTT.

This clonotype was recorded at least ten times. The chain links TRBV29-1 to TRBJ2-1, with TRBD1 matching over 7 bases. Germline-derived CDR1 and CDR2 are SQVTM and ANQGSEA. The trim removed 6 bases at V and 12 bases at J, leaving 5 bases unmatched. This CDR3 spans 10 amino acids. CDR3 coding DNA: TGCAGCGTGAGACAGGGCACGCAGTTCTTC. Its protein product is CSVRQGTQFF.

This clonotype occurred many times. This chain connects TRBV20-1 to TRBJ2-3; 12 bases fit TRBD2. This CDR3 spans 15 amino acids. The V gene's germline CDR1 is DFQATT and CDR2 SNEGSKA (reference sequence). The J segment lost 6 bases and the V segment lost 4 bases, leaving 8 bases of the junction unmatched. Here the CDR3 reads CSAIGTSGWSDTQYF. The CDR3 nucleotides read TGCAGTGCTATAGGGACTAGCGGGTGGTCGGATACGCAGTATTTT.

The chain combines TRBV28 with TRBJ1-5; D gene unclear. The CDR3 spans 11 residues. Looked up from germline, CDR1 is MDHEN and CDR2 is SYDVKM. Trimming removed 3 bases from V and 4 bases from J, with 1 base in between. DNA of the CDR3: TGTGCCAGCAGTTTTAATCAGCCCCAGCATTTT. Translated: CASSFNQPQHF.

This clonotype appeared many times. The DNA for the CDR3 is TGCAGCGTTGAAAACAGGGGAATTTGGTACGAGCAGTACTTC. It translates to CSVENRGIWYEQYF. The rearrangement joins TRBV29-1 to TRBJ2-7; 7 positions agree with TRBD1. With 2 bases clipped from V and 4 bases from J, the junction kept 8 bases outside the gene matches. CDR1 SQVTM and CDR2 ANQGSEA come from the germline V gene. The CDR3 totals 14 residues.

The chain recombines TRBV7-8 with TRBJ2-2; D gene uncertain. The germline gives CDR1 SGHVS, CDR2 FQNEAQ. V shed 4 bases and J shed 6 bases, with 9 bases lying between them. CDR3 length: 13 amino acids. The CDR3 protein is CASSSLPAGELFF. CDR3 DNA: TGTGCCAGCAGCTCGCTGCCAGCCGGGGAGCTGTTTTTT. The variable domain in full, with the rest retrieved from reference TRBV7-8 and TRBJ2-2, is GAGVSQSPRYKVAKRGQDVALRCDPISGHVSLFWYQQALGQGPEFLTYFQNEAQLDKSGLPSDRFFAERPEGSVSTLKIQRTQQEDSAVYLCASSSLPAGELFFGEGSRLTVL.

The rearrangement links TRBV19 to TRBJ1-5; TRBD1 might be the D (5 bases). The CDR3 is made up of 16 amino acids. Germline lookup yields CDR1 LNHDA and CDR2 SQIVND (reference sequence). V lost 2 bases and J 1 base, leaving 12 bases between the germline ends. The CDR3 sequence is CASSIRRASSNQPQHF. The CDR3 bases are TGTGCCAGTAGTATACGCAGGGCGAGCAGCAATCAGCCCCAGCATTTT.